The 8 T cell receptor beta chains given below trace back to one sample, sequenced in a study of T cells in tuberculosis (dated by TCRdb to 2016 to 2019). Library prep was done by the immunoSEQ multiplex PCR assay. Not all clones reach the TCRdb copy of this immuneACCESS table, which keeps in-frame sequences only. Checked studies attribute under half of the gap to unresolved V genes and leave the rest unexplained. A total of 25,000 to 30,000 clones appear in this sample, 92% of them only once. The ten largest account for 5.5% to 8% of the sample. According to the study, the label for this sample's time point signals: new active TB diagnosis, blood taken before or within 7 days of starting treatment. Material: PBMCs, obtained at tuberculosis diagnosis. The source is an adult with tuberculosis.

The chain has TRBV6-5 and TRBJ2-1; 8 bases are shared with TRBD2. Germline values: CDR1 MNHEY, CDR2 SVGAGI. The CDR3 is 14 amino acids. Trimming at V came to 6 bases and at J to 9 bases, leaving 10 bases not matched to a gene. In nucleotides, the CDR3 is TGTGCCAGCAGGTCTAATAGCGGGGCTTCTGAGCAGTTCTTC. It specifies CASRSNSGASEQFF.

This sequence joins TRBV14 and TRBJ1-5; the D gene is possibly TRBD1 (6 bases). V lost 5 bases to trimming and J lost 0 bases, with 8 bases between them. Germline V gene lookup returns CDR1 SGHDN and CDR2 FVKESK. This CDR3 has 14 residues. The CDR3 loop reads CASSRGNSNQPQHF. The CDR3, as DNA: TGTGCCAGCAGCAGGGGGAATAGCAATCAGCCCCAGCATTTT.

V usage is TRBV2 and J usage is TRBJ1-1, with a tentative D call TRBD1 (6 bases). Per germline, CDR1 SNHLY and CDR2 FYNNEI. Trimming stripped 5 bases from V and 1 base from J, with 17 bases between. The CDR3 runs to 16 residues. The CDR3 DNA is TGTGCCAGCAGTAGAGACAGGTTATCTGGGAACACTGAAGCTTTCTTT. This translates into CASSRDRLSGNTEAFF.

The chain combines TRBV30 with TRBJ1-5, with D perhaps matching TRBD1 (5 bases). The CDR3 loop spans 16 amino acids. From germline, CDR1 is GTSNPN and CDR2 SVGIG (reference sequence). Trimming cost V 2 bases and J 1 base, with 15 bases left between them. DNA of the CDR3: TGTGCCTGGAGTCCCTCCCGGAAGGGGAGCAATCAGCCCCAGCATTTT. Protein: CAWSPSRKGSNQPQHF.

The table lists this clone with a few counts. This chain uses TRBV2 with TRBJ2-3, with 7 bases identical to TRBD1. CDR3 length: 15 residues. V dropped 5 bases and J dropped 0; count of bases not matched to a gene: 5. From germline, CDR1 is SNHLY and CDR2 FYNNEI. CDR3 sequence reads: CASSRQGMSTDTQYF. In DNA, the CDR3 is TGTGCCAGCAGTCGACAGGGTATGAGCACAGATACGCAGTATTTT. The variable domain in full, completed from reference TRBV2 and TRBJ2-3, reads EPEVTQTPSHQVTQMGQEVILRCVPISNHLYFYWYRQILGQKVEFLVSFYNNEISEKSEIFDDQFSVERPDGSNFTLKIRSTKLEDSAMYFCASSRQGMSTDTQYFGPGTRLTVL.

The chain has TRBV4-1 and TRBJ2-7; 8 bases match TRBD2. V shed 3 bases and J 2 bases; nucleotides not matched to a gene: 3. This CDR3 contains 14 residues. Looked up from germline, CDR1 is MGHRA and CDR2 is YSYEKL. CDR3 amino acids: CASSQSGGTYEQYF. DNA for the CDR3: TGCGCCAGCAGCCAGAGCGGGGGTACCTACGAGCAGTACTTC.

The V and J genes are TRBV11-1 and TRBJ2-5; TRBD1 matches 7 bases. V lost 3 bases and J lost 5; bases outside the gene matches: 9. Germline loops: CDR1 SGHAT, CDR2 FQDESV (reference sequence). The length of the CDR3 is 15 residues. CDR3 DNA sequence: TGTGCCAGCAGCTTCAGGGACAGAGTTTGGGAGACCCAGTACTTC. It translates to CASSFRDRVWETQYF. Together with reference TRBV11-1 and TRBJ2-5, the CDR3 gives the full variable domain: EAEVAQSPRYKITEKSQAVAFWCDPISGHATLYWYRQILGQGPELLVQFQDESVVDDSQLPKDRFSAERLKGVDSTLKIQPAELGDSAMYLCASSFRDRVWETQYFGPGTRLLVL.

This chain joins TRBV6-1 and TRBJ2-3; D not certain. Germline V gives CDR1 MNHNS, CDR2 SASEGT. The CDR3 covers 14 residues. V was shortened by 5 bases and J by 2 bases, with 11 bases between the two germline ends. In DNA, the CDR3 is TGTGCCAGCAGTCTGGAGCATTTCACAGATACGCAGTATTTT. Translating gives CASSLEHFTDTQYF.